This entry concerns a single T cell receptor beta chain. The germline V and J ends were trimmed by 1 base and 2 bases, with 14 bases remaining between them. This CDR3 has 17 amino acids. The V gene's germline CDR1 is SGHVS and CDR2 FQNEAQ. Per the original methods: Counts of nucleated cells, estimated from reference gene primer amplification, were obtained. Sequencing was performed with immunoSEQ multiplex PCR; in TCRdb, only in-frame clones are kept and a portion is missing. V and J calls and clone size follow that table, whereas D and trimming were derived from the DNA. The repertoire consists of fewer than 300,000 clones, with roughly 84% occurring once and the leading ten covering under 3.5%. The sample originates from a study of blood T cell repertoires in COVID-19. For the study at large: Sites across the United States, Italy and Spain contributed samples from acute and convalescent COVID-19. T cells, B-cell-depleted T cells, or PBMCs supplied cDNA or gDNA.

The chain combines TRBV7-8 with TRBJ2-2; D may be TRBD2 (5 bases). This TCR derives from a woman under 30 with acute or convalescent COVID-19. The sequenced material came from peripheral blood. CDR3 sequence reads: CASSLGKGASNTGELFF. The CDR3 DNA follows: TGTGCCAGCAGCTTAGGGAAGGGAGCTTCCAACACCGGGGAGCTGTTTTTT.